The 3 T cell receptor beta chains below all came from one sample that was sequenced in a study of OX40 agonist ivuxolimab in advanced cancers. TCRdb keeps only in-frame clones here, not all; method: immunoSEQ multiplex PCR. The repertoire holds more than 50,000 clones, with approximately 86% as singletons. Sequenced here: CD4+ or CD8+ T cells sorted from blood, sampled in a trial of the OX40 agonist ivuxolimab. These receptors came from an adult with an advanced solid tumor such as melanoma, head and neck, liver or kidney cancer.

This sequence joins TRBV4-3 and TRBJ2-1; 8 bases align to TRBD2. Germline lookup yields CDR1 LGHNA and CDR2 YSLEER. This CDR3 has 13 residues. Losses at the gene ends were 4 bases for V and 8 bases for J; bases not matched to a gene: 4. The CDR3 sequence is CASSPWTSYEQFF. CDR3 bases: TGCGCCAGCAGCCCTTGGACTAGCTATGAGCAGTTCTTC.

The chain couples TRBV7-9 to TRBJ2-4; 9 positions match TRBD2. J lost 6 bases, V lost 5 bases, and 2 bases had no gene match. This CDR3 is built from 13 residues. CDR1 and CDR2 from the germline V gene are SEHNR and FQNEAQ (reference sequence). CDR3 bases: TGTGCCAGCAGCCGCGGGGGGGCAAACATTCAGTACTTC. Protein product: CASSRGGANIQYF.

This rearrangement joins TRBV27 to TRBJ2-7; either TRBD1 or TRBD2 may supply D (5 bases each). This CDR3 comprises 13 residues. The V gene lost 3 bases and the J gene lost 6 bases, with 12 bases spanning the gap. Germline V CDR1 and CDR2: MNHEY, SMNVEV (reference sequence). The CDR3 bases are TGTGCCAGCAGTTTCAACCGGGACGTCGAGCAGTACTTC. Its translation: CASSFNRDVEQYF.